One sample yielded the 30 T cell receptor beta chains listed below, sequenced in a study of CD8+CD57+ T cells in acquired aplastic anemia. According to the study, genomic DNA was the template for TCR beta VDJ and CDR3 profiling. TCRdb re-analysed the reads in MiXCR, keeping a single row per CDR3 protein. The table records hundreds of thousands of distinct CDR3 sequences, about 70% of them present only once. The sample consisted of sorted CD4+, CD8+, or CD8+CD57+ T cells (not recorded which) from PBMCs. The source of these receptors is a human donor in good health, serving as a control.

This clonotype was counted once. At one of its ends the junction is not consistent with the germline gene, which may arise from a read error. The J gene is TRBJ1-4, the V gene TRBV9; maybe TRBD1 (5 bases). The CDR3 contains 14 residues. In germline, CDR1 is SGDLS, CDR2 YYNGEE. The CDR3 nucleotides read TGTGCCAGCAGTGTTGGGACCCTCTCTGGAAACACCATTTTT. It encodes CASSVGTLSGNTIF.

Note on this clonotype: Mismatch with germline at one junction end may stem from a read error. The V gene is TRBV7-7, the J gene TRBJ1-1; D is unclear. Germline V gene lookup returns CDR1 SSHAT and CDR2 FNYEAQ (reference sequence). This CDR3 is 13 amino acids long. The CDR3 loop reads CASSHRRDTEAFF. CDR3 DNA: TGTGCTAGCAGCCATCGACGGGACACTGAAGCTTTCTTT.

This sequence joins TRBV12-3 or TRBV12-4 and TRBJ1-2; TRBD1 aligns across 8 bases. V lost 5 bases to trimming and J lost 6 bases; unmatched junction nucleotides: 5. The CDR3 length is 13 residues. The chain's CDR3 is CASSTGGMHGYTF. DNA for the CDR3: TGTGCCAGCAGTACAGGGGGTATGCATGGCTACACCTTC.

Many counts were recorded for this clonotype. The chain has TRBV7-3 and TRBJ1-1; D unclear. CDR1 is SGHTA, CDR2 FQGTGA, per germline. V shed 3 bases and J shed 4 bases, with 9 bases lying between them. The CDR3 sequence is 13 residues long. CDR3 nucleotides: TGTGCCAGCAGCTTTGCGGAGGGCACTGAAGCTTTCTTT. Encoded protein: CASSFAEGTEAFF.

The chain uses TRBV14 and TRBJ2-2; D remains unclear. The CDR3 contains 13 residues. Between the trimmed V and J ends, which lost 4 bases and 6 bases, there was a span of 9 bases. Germline V lookup: CDR1 SGHDN, CDR2 FVKESK. CDR3 in amino acids: CASSRRSPGELFF. For the CDR3, the DNA is TGTGCCAGCAGCCGACGGTCACCCGGGGAGCTGTTTTTT.

This clonotype showed up many times. V and J are TRBV25-1 and TRBJ2-7; TRBD2 is a possible D gene (5 bases). Germline loops: CDR1 MGHDK, CDR2 SYGVNS. Trimming pared 8 bases from V and 4 bases from J, leaving 9 bases between. The CDR3 contains 11 residues. This CDR3 reads CASGRGYEQYF. The CDR3 coding sequence is TGTGCCAGCGGACGGGGTTACGAGCAGTACTTC.

The chain couples TRBV20-1 to TRBJ2-5; D uncertain. The CDR3 runs to 8 residues. Germline CDR1 and CDR2: DFQATT and SNEGSKA (reference sequence). V lost 3 bases, J lost 9 bases, and 2 bases lay in between. The CDR3 loop is CSASPQYF. For the CDR3, the DNA is TGCAGTGCTAGCCCCCAGTACTTC.

This clonotype has just one count. The chain recombines TRBV9 with TRBJ2-7; 7 nucleotides agree with TRBD1. The CDR3 contains 15 residues. With V trimmed by 2 bases and J by 1 base, 6 bases remained unmatched. CDR1 and CDR2 (germline): SGDLS, YYNGEE. CDR3 region: CASSVAPGGSYEQYF. The CDR3 region has the DNA TGTGCCAGCAGCGTCGCGCCAGGGGGTTCCTACGAGCAGTACTTC.

At least ten counts were recorded for this clonotype. The rearrangement links TRBV4-1 to TRBJ1-6; a possible D gene is TRBD1 (5 bases). Deletions cut 0 bases from V and 10 bases from J, with 10 bases between. This CDR3 has 14 amino acids. Germline CDR1 and CDR2: MGHRA and YSYEKL. CDR3 region: CASSQEGEFSPLHF. The DNA for the CDR3 is TGCGCCAGCAGCCAAGAAGGGGAGTTCTCACCCCTCCACTTT.

Here the CDR3 DNA reads TGTGCCAGCAGCATAGCGGTGGACTATAATTCACCCCTCCACTTT. Protein: CASSIAVDYNSPLHF. The V and J genes are TRBV5-4 and TRBJ1-6; D unclear. Trimming removed 4 bases at V and 3 bases at J, with 11 bases between. This CDR3 has 15 amino acids. Germline V gives CDR1 SGHNT, CDR2 YYREEE (reference sequence).

The chain uses TRBV5-4 and TRBJ2-6; a possible D gene is TRBD2 (6 bases). The germline V gene has CDR1 SGHNT and CDR2 YYREEE (reference sequence). This CDR3 is 15 amino acids long. The V end was cut by 6 bases, the J end by 2 bases, with 12 bases between. CDR3 in DNA: TGTGCCAGCACCCGGGAGACCCCTGGGGCCAACGTCCTGACTTTC. Translated, it gives CASTRETPGANVLTF. Looking up the rest from reference TRBV5-4 and TRBJ2-6 gives the full variable domain: ETGVTQSPTHLIKTRGQQVTLRCSSQSGHNTVSWYQQALGQGPQFIFQYYREEENGRGNFPPRFSGLQFPNYSSELNVNALELDDSALYLCASTRETPGANVLTFGAGSRLTVL.

This clonotype was found many times. The chain carries TRBV29-1 and TRBJ1-1, with a weak D call TRBD1 (6 bases). Deletions cut 7 bases from V and 3 bases from J, with 15 bases between. Germline V lookup: CDR1 SQVTM, CDR2 ANQGSEA. The CDR3 runs 13 residues. CDR3 sequence (DNA): TGCAGCGCCACCCTAGGGGGGGACACTGAAGCTTTCTTT. This encodes CSATLGGDTEAFF.

On this clonotype: A junction end diverges from the germline sequence, so it may reflect a read error. The V gene is TRBV7-9, the J gene TRBJ2-7; D may match TRBD1 or TRBD2 (5 bases each). The CDR3 is 13 amino acids. Per germline, CDR1 SEHNR and CDR2 FQNEAQ (reference sequence). The CDR3 reads CASSWERGDEQYF. CDR3 nucleotide sequence: TGCGCCAGCAGCTGGGAGAGGGGCGACGAGCAGTACTTC.

This clonotype has only a few counts. The chain recombines TRBV29-1 with TRBJ1-2; 7 bases align to TRBD1. The CDR3 consists of 10 residues. The germline V gene has CDR1 SQVTM and CDR2 ANQGSEA. The V segment lost 6 bases and the J segment 6 bases; nucleotides outside the gene matches: 1. In nucleotides, the CDR3 is TGCAGCGTCGGGACAGATGGCTACACCTTC. It yields the protein CSVGTDGYTF.

This clonotype was observed at least ten times. The rearrangement links TRBV5-1 to TRBJ1-4, with D uncertain. Germline V CDR1 and CDR2: SGHRS, YFSETQ. The germline V and J ends were trimmed by 0 bases and 5 bases, with 11 bases remaining between them. CDR3 length: 15 residues. CDR3 sequence: CASSLEAAVNEKLFF. Written as DNA, the CDR3 is TGCGCCAGCAGCTTGGAAGCAGCGGTGAATGAAAAACTGTTTTTT.

This clonotype was seen repeatedly, ten times or more. The CDR3 nucleotides are TGTGCCAGTAGTATAGGTTCCTACAATGAGCAGTTCTTC. Its translation is CASSIGSYNEQFF. The gene calls are TRBV19 and TRBJ2-1; D unclear. Trimming pared 1 base from V and 1 base from J, leaving 2 bases between. The CDR3 runs to 13 residues. In germline, CDR1 is LNHDA, CDR2 SQIVND (reference sequence).

CDR3 nucleotides: TGTGCCAGCAGTGTCGAACAGGGGACCTACGAGCAGTACTTC. Protein product: CASSVEQGTYEQYF. The rearrangement joins TRBV6-1 to TRBJ2-7; 7 positions match TRBD1. Germline V gives CDR1 MNHNS, CDR2 SASEGT. This CDR3 region has 14 residues. Trimming took 4 bases from V and 2 from J; bases not matched to a gene: 5.

This rearrangement joins TRBV2 to TRBJ2-7; D assignment may be TRBD1 or TRBD2 (5 bases each). The germline gives CDR1 SNHLY, CDR2 FYNNEI. V was trimmed by 5 bases and J by 5 bases, leaving 19 bases between them. The CDR3 is made up of 15 amino acids. CDR3: CASSSNGTVWHEQYF. The CDR3 bases are TGTGCCAGCAGTAGTAATGGGACCGTCTGGCACGAGCAGTACTTC.

The gene calls are TRBV20-1 and TRBJ2-7; D is unclear. The ends were cut back, 3 bases at V and 2 bases at J, with 14 bases in the middle. The CDR3 is 14 residues long. CDR1 and CDR2 from the germline V gene are DFQATT and SNEGSKA (reference sequence). The CDR3 region is CSASPHTGAYEQYF. The CDR3 nucleotides are TGCAGTGCTAGTCCCCACACTGGAGCCTACGAGCAGTACTTC.

The chain employs TRBV7-2 and TRBJ2-7; 7 bases fit TRBD2. Germline CDR1 reads SGHTA; CDR2 reads FQGNSA. CDR3 size: 15 residues. The ends lost 0 bases at V and 12 bases at J; junction bases unmatched: 14. The CDR3, as DNA: TGTGCCAGCAGCTTAGCGGTGACTAGCATCAACTACTTGTACTTC. It codes for CASSLAVTSINYLYF.

As to this clonotype: This likely comes from a read error, as the CDR3 has no conserved phenylalanine or tryptophan at its end. The limits of the CDR3 on the DNA are not certain, so only TCRdb's listed CDR3 is given. The chain combines TRBV7-3 with TRBJ1-2. Germline values: CDR1 SGHTA, CDR2 FQGTGA. Inclusive of both ends, the CDR3 amounts to 12 amino acids. The CDR3 spells CASNPGTNVTDT.

This clonotype has a single count. V is TRBV24-1 and J is TRBJ2-7; the D gene is possibly TRBD1 (5 bases). Trimming removed 2 bases at V and 7 bases at J, with 8 bases between. The CDR3 runs to 12 residues. In germline, CDR1 is KGHDR, CDR2 SFDVKD. The CDR3 nucleotides are TGTGCCACCAGTGATTCTCAGGGTGAGCAGTACTTC. Amino acid sequence: CATSDSQGEQYF.

The J gene is TRBJ1-1, the V gene TRBV20-1; D gene ambiguous. CDR3 length: 11 amino acids. V was clipped by 5 bases and J by 5 bases, with 9 bases between them. Germline CDR1 and CDR2: DFQATT and SNEGSKA (reference sequence). DNA for the CDR3: TGCAGTGCTGATGGCGAGACTGAAGCTTTCTTT. This sequence encodes CSADGETEAFF.

The CDR3, as DNA: TGTGCCATCAGTGGACAGAGCTCCTACAATGAGCAGTTCTTC. Protein product: CAISGQSSYNEQFF. The chain couples TRBV10-3 to TRBJ2-1; D is perhaps TRBD1 (5 bases). V lost 4 bases and J 0 bases, leaving 7 bases between the germline ends. Germline-derived CDR1 and CDR2 are ENHRY and SYGVKD. The CDR3 consists of 14 residues.

This clonotype has at least ten counts. The V and J genes are TRBV6-2 or TRBV6-3 and TRBJ1-2; 7 positions agree with TRBD1. V lost 5 bases to trimming and J lost 4 bases; unmatched junction nucleotides: 4. The CDR3 is 13 amino acids. CDR1 MNHEY and CDR2 SVGEGT come from the germline V gene. The CDR3 sequence: CASSPDRVYGYTF. CDR3 coding DNA: TGTGCCAGCAGTCCCGACAGGGTCTATGGCTACACCTTC.

At least ten counts were recorded for this clonotype. CDR3 DNA: TGCGCCAGCAGCCAAGATTGGCAGGGGGGTCGTACTGAGCAGTTCTTC. It specifies CASSQDWQGGRTEQFF. This chain links TRBV4-3 with TRBJ2-1; D perhaps matches TRBD1 (7 bases). Germline assignment: CDR1 LGHNA and CDR2 YSLEER. The CDR3 spans 16 residues. V was trimmed by 0 bases and J by 9 bases, leaving 18 bases between them.

The gene calls are TRBV7-2 and TRBJ1-5; 10 bases are a match to TRBD1. Germline V gives CDR1 SGHTA, CDR2 FQGNSA. The CDR3 runs to 16 residues. V lost 5 bases to trimming and J lost 7 bases; unmatched junction nucleotides: 11. CDR3 amino acids: CASSLGGTGEGQPQHF. In DNA, the CDR3 is TGTGCCAGCAGCCTAGGCGGGACAGGGGAGGGGCAGCCCCAGCATTTT.

In the case of this clonotype: No DNA is shown, since the ends of the CDR3 on it are uncertain; the CDR3 is the one TCRdb lists. V gene TRBV7-9 combines with J gene TRBJ1-2. Germline CDR1 and CDR2: SEHNR and FQNEAQ (reference sequence). The CDR3 numbers 16 amino acids, ends counted. This CDR3 reads CASSPRVSSTSGRYTF.

In its sample, this clonotype was seen a few times. The genes are TRBV2 and TRBJ1-4; D is unclear. CDR1 SNHLY and CDR2 FYNNEI come from the germline V gene. V lost 6 bases, J lost 8 bases, and 10 bases lay in between. CDR3 length: 12 amino acids. CDR3 residues: CASSQGWEKLFF. CDR3 in DNA: TGTGCCAGCAGCCAAGGCTGGGAAAAACTGTTTTTT.

The chain couples TRBV7-8 to TRBJ2-7, with D perhaps matching TRBD2 (6 bases). Trimming removed 2 bases from V and 13 bases from J, with 21 bases in between. Looked up from germline, CDR1 is SGHVS and CDR2 is FQNEAQ. There are 14 residues in the CDR3. Written as DNA, the CDR3 is TGTGCCAGCAGCTTACAGCCGCGGGACTTCGGGCAATACTTC. It specifies CASSLQPRDFGQYF.